These 13 T cell receptor beta chains share one sample of origin, sequenced in a study of T cell repertoires in cytomegalovirus infection. TCRdb analysed the reads with MiXCR anew, one entry per CDR3 protein. The sample holds about 280,000 distinct CDR3 sequences, around 20% seen once. Which antigens these TCRs recognize remains unknown. The material was cultured PBMCs, obtained from culture after CMV antigen stimulation. These receptor sequences come from a human donor in good health (CMV status not recorded). Some clones in this sample may be carry-over from other donors' samples.

The rearrangement uses TRBV11-2 and TRBJ2-3; 8 nucleotides match TRBD2. V lost 5 bases to trimming and J lost 0 bases; unmatched junction nucleotides: 13. CDR1 and CDR2 from the germline V gene are SGHAT and FQNNGV. The CDR3 loop spans 18 amino acids. CDR3 residues: CASSAGGAGAISTDTQYF. CDR3 nucleotides: TGTGCCAGCAGCGCCGGGGGGGCGGGAGCCATTAGCACAGATACGCAGTATTTT.

This clonotype was found a few times. The V call is TRBV30, the J call TRBJ1-3, with 12 positions matching TRBD1. Trimming cost V 1 base and J 5 bases; bases outside gene matches: 6. CDR1 GTSNPN and CDR2 SVGIG come from the germline V gene (reference sequence). This CDR3 is built from 16 residues. In DNA form, the CDR3 reads TGTGCCTGGAGTGCAACCGGGACAGGGGGCCGAAACACCATATATTTT. As protein: CAWSATGTGGRNTIYF. The full variable domain, its missing parts supplied by reference TRBV30 and TRBJ1-3, is SQTIHQWPATLVQPVGSPLSLECTVEGTSNPNLYWYRQAAGRGLQLLFYSVGIGQISSEVPQNLSASRPQDRQFILSSKKLLLSDSGFYLCAWSATGTGGRNTIYFGEGSWLTVV.

The chain uses TRBV29-1 and TRBJ1-2; D unresolved. Trimming took 4 bases from V and 4 from J, leaving 7 bases between them. Germline V gives CDR1 SQVTM, CDR2 ANQGSEA. This CDR3 is 11 amino acids long. In DNA form, the CDR3 reads TGCAGCGTTGTTGAGGGCTATGGCTACACCTTC. It is translated as CSVVEGYGYTF. The full variable domain, its missing parts supplied by reference TRBV29-1 and TRBJ1-2, is SAVISQKPSRDICQRGTSLTIQCQVDSQVTMMFWYRQQPGQSLTLIATANQGSEATYESGFVIDKFPISRPNLTFSTLTVSNMSPEDSSIYLCSVVEGYGYTFGSGTRLTVV.

At least ten counts were recorded for this clonotype. The gene calls are TRBV7-6 and TRBJ2-1; D is unclear. CDR3 size: 13 residues. Per the germline V gene, CDR1 is SGHVS and CDR2 is FNYEAQ. V dropped 5 bases and J dropped 6 bases, with 11 bases sitting between them. DNA for the CDR3: TGTGCCAGCAGCACTCCCCCCCGCAATGAGCAGTTCTTC. Its protein is CASSTPPRNEQFF. Full variable domain (rest looked up from reference TRBV7-6 and TRBJ2-1): GAGVSQSPRYKVTKRGQDVALRCDPISGHVSLYWYRQALGQGPEFLTYFNYEAQQDKSGLPNDRFSAERPEGSISTLTIQRTEQRDSAMYRCASSTPPRNEQFFGPGTRLTVL.

This sequence joins TRBV28 and TRBJ1-6; weak D call: TRBD1 (5 bases). V dropped 1 base and J dropped 9 bases, with 19 bases sitting between them. Germline CDR1 MDHEN, CDR2 SYDVKM. This CDR3 is built from 17 residues. The CDR3 is CASSLLLGGAASSPLHF. The CDR3, as DNA: TGTGCCAGCAGTTTATTATTAGGTGGGGCGGCGAGTTCACCCCTCCACTTT.

This sequence joins TRBV29-1 and TRBJ1-2; no firm D call. There are 13 residues in the CDR3. In germline, CDR1 is SQVTM, CDR2 ANQGSEA. V lost 5 bases and J 0 bases, leaving 10 bases between the germline ends. The chain's CDR3 is CSVRFVANYGYTF. CDR3 nucleotides: TGCAGCGTTAGGTTTGTAGCTAACTATGGCTACACCTTC.

CDR3 region: CASSIDSGTANTEAFF. The CDR3 DNA reads TGTGCCAGTAGTATAGACTCCGGGACAGCGAACACTGAAGCTTTCTTT. The genes are TRBV19 and TRBJ1-1; 7 nucleotides line up with TRBD1. The CDR3 contains 16 residues. CDR1 is LNHDA, CDR2 SQIVND, per germline (reference sequence). V trimming: 0 bases; J trimming: 1 base; junction bases outside the gene matches: 5. Combining the CDR3 with reference TRBV19 and TRBJ1-1 gives the whole variable domain DGGITQSPKYLFRKEGQNVTLSCEQNLNHDAMYWYRQDPGQGLRLIYYSQIVNDFQKGDIAEGYSVSREKKESFPLTVTSAQKNPTAFYLCASSIDSGTANTEAFFGQGTRLTVV.

This clonotype has ten or more counts. The V and J genes are TRBV7-2 and TRBJ1-1, with a tentative D call TRBD1 (5 bases). The germline V gene encodes CDR1 SGHTA and CDR2 FQGNSA. The CDR3 contains 15 residues. Deletions cut 0 bases from V and 0 bases from J, with 8 bases between. The CDR3 is CASSLAQGLNTEAFF. In nucleotides, the CDR3 is TGTGCCAGCAGCTTAGCGCAGGGCTTGAACACTGAAGCTTTCTTT. The full variable domain, rest sourced from reference TRBV7-2 and TRBJ1-1, is GAGVSQSPSNKVTEKGKDVELRCDPISGHTALYWYRQSLGQGLEFLIYFQGNSAPDKSGLPSDRFSAERTGGSVSTLTIQRTQQEDSAVYLCASSLAQGLNTEAFFGQGTRLTVV.

This clonotype occurred a few times. The J gene is TRBJ2-1, the V gene TRBV9; 9 positions match TRBD2. Looked up from germline, CDR1 is SGDLS and CDR2 is YYNGEE. Unmatched junction bases numbered 8, after V lost 0 bases and J lost 4 bases. There are 17 residues in the CDR3. The CDR3 sequence is CASSVELREGRYNEQFF. DNA of the CDR3: TGTGCCAGCAGCGTAGAGTTGCGGGAGGGCCGGTACAATGAGCAGTTCTTC.

The chain links TRBV12-3 or TRBV12-4 to TRBJ2-5; TRBD2 agrees at 8 bases. Trimming at V came to 6 bases and at J to 0 bases, leaving 6 bases not matched to a gene. The CDR3 sequence is 15 residues long. CDR3 in amino acids: CASSSTLADQETQYF. CDR3 in DNA: TGTGCCAGCAGCTCTACACTAGCGGACCAAGAGACCCAGTACTTC.

The chain joins TRBV18 to TRBJ1-1, with TRBD1 matching over 8 bases. The CDR3 extends over 17 amino acids. CDR1 KGHSH and CDR2 LQKENI come from the germline V gene. J was trimmed by 2 bases and V by 6 bases; bases with no gene match: 14. The CDR3 sequence: CASSDTADRESNTEAFF. CDR3 coding DNA: TGTGCCAGCTCCGATACCGCGGACAGGGAGAGTAACACTGAAGCTTTCTTT.

The J gene is TRBJ2-1, the V gene TRBV12-3 or TRBV12-4, with D tentatively TRBD2 (5 bases). Trimming took off 6 bases at V and 0 bases at J, with 12 bases between the two ends. The CDR3 covers 15 residues. The CDR3 is CASSPPGNSYNEQFF. The CDR3 bases are TGTGCCAGCAGCCCCCCCGGGAACTCCTACAATGAGCAGTTCTTC.

This clonotype was seen many times. The chain combines TRBV12-3 or TRBV12-4 with TRBJ2-1, with 11 bases aligning to TRBD2. The junction had 11 bases not matched to a gene; V was cut back by 3 bases and J by 7 bases. The CDR3 contains 17 residues. The CDR3 here is CASSFHIAGGPRNEQFF. The CDR3 nucleotides read TGTGCCAGCAGTTTTCATATAGCGGGAGGGCCTCGGAATGAGCAGTTCTTC.